Presented here are 26 T cell receptor beta chains from one specimen sequenced in a study of patients and donors after allogeneic stem cell transplantation. TCRdb re-derived calls from the RT-PCR reads in MiXCR, one entry per CDR3 protein. Found here are approximately 200,000 distinct CDR3 sequences, roughly 38% of them singletons; the top ten hold roughly 10%. The specimen sequenced was blood, either unsorted or a sorted T cell fraction (not recorded which). The source of these receptors is a human donor who was either an allogeneic HSCT recipient or a stem cell or donor lymphocyte infusion donor (not recorded which). It is not recorded whose cells these are; they may come from a transplant donor.

The gene calls are TRBV5-1 and TRBJ2-5; D is perhaps TRBD1 or TRBD2 (6 bases each). The CDR3 has 15 residues. Trimming shortened V by 1 base and J by 5 bases, and 15 bases separated the two germline ends. Germline V CDR1 and CDR2: SGHRS, YFSETQ. CDR3 in amino acids: CASSLFSGAEETQYF. Here the CDR3 DNA reads TGCGCCAGCAGCTTGTTCTCGGGGGCGGAGGAGACCCAGTACTTC.

The DNA of the CDR3 is TGCAGTGCCACACGGACAGGGAAGAACGAGCAGTACTTC. This sequence encodes CSATRTGKNEQYF. This chain uses TRBV20-1 with TRBJ2-7, with 8 nucleotides matching TRBD1. CDR1 is DFQATT and CDR2 is SNEGSKA in the germline V gene (reference sequence). The CDR3 length is 13 residues. Germline trimming cut 6 bases from V and 5 bases from J; bases unmatched to any gene: 9.

The gene calls are TRBV24-1 and TRBJ2-3; TRBD2 aligns across 9 bases. The CDR3 loop spans 16 amino acids. The V and J ends lost 4 bases and 2 bases, in that order; junction bases with no gene match: 6. The germline V gene encodes CDR1 KGHDR and CDR2 SFDVKD. The CDR3 reads CATSEPSGVNTDTQYF. The CDR3 DNA is TGTGCCACCAGTGAGCCTAGCGGGGTTAACACAGATACGCAGTATTTT.

This chain links TRBV12-3 or TRBV12-4 with TRBJ2-7; D gene unclear. The V and J ends lost 7 bases and 0 bases respectively, with 13 bases between them. This CDR3 is built from 14 residues. CDR3 residues: CASKYSGSSYEQYF. CDR3 coding DNA: TGTGCCAGCAAGTATAGTGGGTCCTCCTACGAGCAGTACTTC.

This chain uses TRBV6-6 with TRBJ2-7; TRBD1 matches at 10 bases. Looked up from germline, CDR1 is MNHNY and CDR2 is SVGAGI (reference sequence). The V and J ends lost 3 bases and 8 bases, in that order; junction bases with no gene match: 10. CDR3 length equals 15 residues. The CDR3, as DNA: TGTGCCAGCAGTTATGAGGTTGGACAGGGGGGGAAGCAGTACTTC. It is translated as CASSYEVGQGGKQYF.

The chain couples TRBV11-1 to TRBJ1-2; D is possibly TRBD1 (6 bases). Per the germline V gene, CDR1 is SGHAT and CDR2 is FQDESV (reference sequence). V was shortened by 5 bases and J by 8 bases, with 24 bases between the two germline ends. The CDR3 is made up of 16 amino acids. CDR3: CASSTQGSGKIAGYTF. The DNA of the CDR3 is TGTGCCAGCAGCACCCAGGGGTCAGGCAAGATCGCGGGCTACACCTTC.

In this sample, this clonotype turned up a few times. This chain joins TRBV20-1 and TRBJ1-6; TRBD1 aligns across 9 bases. With V trimmed by 4 bases and J by 0 bases, 7 bases remained unmatched. CDR1 is DFQATT and CDR2 is SNEGSKA in the germline V gene (reference sequence). This CDR3 contains 17 residues. CDR3 residues: CSAKGQGSSSYNSPLHF. The CDR3 nucleotides are TGCAGTGCTAAAGGACAGGGGTCGAGCTCCTATAATTCACCCCTCCACTTT.

This clonotype was counted only a few times. The rearrangement joins TRBV10-3 to TRBJ1-4, with 7 bases identical to TRBD1. Germline assignment: CDR1 ENHRY and CDR2 SYGVKD. The CDR3 runs 15 residues. J was trimmed by 4 bases and V by 3 bases; bases with no gene match: 5. The CDR3 DNA reads TGTGCCATCAGTGATCCGGGGACAGTTAATGAAAAACTGTTTTTT. Protein: CAISDPGTVNEKLFF.

V usage is TRBV20-1 and J usage is TRBJ1-5; D perhaps matches TRBD1 (5 bases). There are 13 residues in the CDR3. Germline lookup yields CDR1 DFQATT and CDR2 SNEGSKA (reference sequence). V lost 6 bases, J lost 4 bases, and 13 bases lay in between. CDR3 loop: CSAPGQLNQPQHF. In nucleotides, the CDR3 is TGCAGTGCCCCGGGGCAGCTTAATCAGCCCCAGCATTTT.

The chain links TRBV5-5 to TRBJ2-7; weak D call: TRBD1 (6 bases). Germline CDR1 reads SGHKS; CDR2 reads YYEKEE (reference sequence). V was shortened by 7 bases and J by 7 bases, with 18 bases between the two germline ends. The CDR3 spans 13 residues. The DNA of the CDR3 is TGTGCCAGCTCACGGACAGATCTCTGGGAGCAGTACTTC. Translated: CASSRTDLWEQYF.

The chain is built from TRBV5-1 and TRBJ1-2; D might be TRBD1 (6 bases). Per the germline V gene, CDR1 is SGHRS and CDR2 is YFSETQ. The V gene lost 4 bases and the J gene lost 5 bases, with 12 bases spanning the gap. CDR3 size: 13 residues. The CDR3 reads CASSVGQPYGYTF. CDR3 nucleotide sequence: TGCGCCAGCAGCGTCGGACAGCCATATGGCTACACCTTC.

The chain combines TRBV10-3 with TRBJ1-1; tentative D call: TRBD1 (5 bases). Germline V gives CDR1 ENHRY, CDR2 SYGVKD. The ends were cut back, 3 bases at V and 3 bases at J, with 5 bases in the middle. The CDR3 consists of 12 residues. For the CDR3, the DNA is TGTGCCATCAGTGAAGGGGACACTGAAGCTTTCTTT. This sequence encodes CAISEGDTEAFF.

J is TRBJ2-7 and V is TRBV20-1; 8 nucleotides line up with TRBD1. Germline CDR1 DFQATT, CDR2 SNEGSKA (reference sequence). The J segment lost 4 bases and the V segment lost 1 base, leaving 6 bases of the junction unmatched. This CDR3 contains 14 residues. Here the CDR3 reads CSARAWTGSYEQYF. In DNA, the CDR3 is TGCAGTGCTAGAGCCTGGACAGGGTCGTACGAGCAGTACTTC.

The genes are TRBV4-1 and TRBJ2-7; D not resolved. The CDR3 spans 15 residues. Trimming left V 0 bases short and J 3 bases short, with 12 bases between. Germline V CDR1 and CDR2: MGHRA, YSYEKL. DNA of the CDR3: TGCGCCAGCAGCCAAGAAAGAGGTCATCACTACGAGCAGTACTTC. Translating it yields CASSQERGHHYEQYF.

V and J are TRBV3-1 and TRBJ1-5; TRBD1 might be the D (5 bases). The germline gives CDR1 LGHDT, CDR2 YNNKEL (reference sequence). The V gene lost 2 bases and the J gene lost 11 bases, with 13 bases spanning the gap. This CDR3 is 13 amino acids long. The CDR3 loop is CASSQTGLGSQHF. Written as DNA, the CDR3 is TGTGCCAGCAGCCAAACGGGGCTCGGGTCCCAGCATTTT.

This clonotype was picked up a small number of times. This chain uses TRBV5-1 with TRBJ1-1; unclear D gene. Germline V CDR1 and CDR2: SGHRS, YFSETQ. Trimming removed 4 bases at V and 0 bases at J, with 13 bases between. This CDR3 has 15 residues. CDR3 coding DNA: TGCGCCAGCAGCCTTCAACCTCTGATGAACACTGAAGCTTTCTTT. Translated: CASSLQPLMNTEAFF.

The J gene is TRBJ1-2, the V gene TRBV5-1, with 9 bases lining up with TRBD1. V shed 3 bases and J 7 bases; nucleotides not matched to a gene: 7. This CDR3 has 14 residues. The germline CDR1 and CDR2 sequences are SGHRS and YFSETQ. CDR3 sequence reads: CASSSGQGRGGYTF. Here the CDR3 DNA reads TGCGCCAGCAGCTCTGGACAGGGGCGAGGTGGCTACACCTTC.

This clonotype has ten or more counts. The chain employs TRBV6-5 and TRBJ1-1; tentatively, D is TRBD1 (6 bases). Germline values: CDR1 MNHEY, CDR2 SVGAGI. This CDR3 contains 14 residues. V gave up 2 bases and J gave up 4 bases, with 11 bases separating them. The CDR3 protein is CASSYDFRGTEAFF. In DNA form, the CDR3 reads TGTGCCAGCAGTTACGACTTCAGGGGCACTGAAGCTTTCTTT.

This clonotype was counted between two and nine times. The chain has TRBV30 and TRBJ2-5; unclear D gene. Deletions cut 3 bases from V and 2 bases from J, with 4 bases between. This CDR3 spans 11 amino acids. Germline V gene data show CDR1 as GTSNPN and CDR2 as SVGIG (reference sequence). The CDR3 sequence is CAWRGQETQYF. In DNA form, the CDR3 reads TGTGCCTGGAGGGGACAAGAGACCCAGTACTTC.

V usage is TRBV27 and J usage is TRBJ2-1; 11 nucleotides align to TRBD2. Germline CDR1 reads MNHEY; CDR2 reads SMNVEV (reference sequence). The junction had 9 bases not matched to a gene; V was cut back by 5 bases and J by 12 bases. CDR3 size: 14 residues. The CDR3 DNA reads as TGTGCCAGCAGTCCAAGGACTAGCGGGCTAACGCAGTTCTTC. It codes for CASSPRTSGLTQFF.

This chain uses TRBV5-1 with TRBJ2-2; tentative D call: TRBD1 (5 bases). The germline gives CDR1 SGHRS, CDR2 YFSETQ. V was pared by 2 bases and J by 5 bases, with 10 bases between. The CDR3 contains 14 residues. As DNA, the CDR3 is TGCGCCAGCAGCTTCGCCCAGGGTACCGGGGAGCTGTTTTTT. Its protein product is CASSFAQGTGELFF.

This clonotype has just a few counts. The chain has TRBV21-1 and TRBJ1-2. TRBV21-1 is an annotated pseudogene. The CDR3 extends over 13 amino acids. As DNA, the CDR3 is TGTGCCAGCGGTTGCGAGCGTTTGGGAGGCTACACCTTC. Translating gives CASGCERLGGYTF.

The chain uses TRBV5-1 and TRBJ1-1; D remains ambiguous. Trimming removed 6 bases at V and 5 bases at J, with 17 bases between. CDR3 length equals 14 residues. Germline assignment: CDR1 SGHRS and CDR2 YFSETQ. CDR3 sequence reads: CASTTYEGGTEAFF. In DNA, the CDR3 is TGCGCCAGCACCACTTATGAGGGCGGGACTGAAGCTTTCTTT.

This clonotype was seen a handful of times. The gene calls are TRBV18 and TRBJ1-2; no clear D. V lost 3 bases and J lost 6, with 8 bases in between. This CDR3 region has 12 residues. Germline V gene sequence: CDR1 KGHSH, CDR2 LQKENI. The CDR3 loop reads CASSPTADGYTF. Here the CDR3 DNA reads TGTGCCAGCTCACCTACGGCGGATGGCTACACCTTC.

The genes are TRBV2 and TRBJ2-5; a possible D gene is TRBD1 (6 bases). V was pared by 7 bases and J by 5 bases, with 20 bases between. Germline V gives CDR1 SNHLY, CDR2 FYNNEI. The CDR3 spans 15 residues. The CDR3 sequence: CASISNRAMVETQYF. CDR3 DNA sequence: TGTGCCAGCATTTCAAACAGGGCGATGGTGGAGACCCAGTACTTC.

The rearrangement joins TRBV5-1 to TRBJ1-2; TRBD1 is a possible D gene (6 bases). V was shortened by 4 bases and J by 4 bases, with 17 bases between the two germline ends. CDR3 length equals 15 residues. Germline V gene data show CDR1 as SGHRS and CDR2 as YFSETQ. This CDR3 reads CASSTGHPSIYGYTF. Here the CDR3 DNA reads TGCGCCAGCAGCACGGGACATCCATCTATCTATGGCTACACCTTC.